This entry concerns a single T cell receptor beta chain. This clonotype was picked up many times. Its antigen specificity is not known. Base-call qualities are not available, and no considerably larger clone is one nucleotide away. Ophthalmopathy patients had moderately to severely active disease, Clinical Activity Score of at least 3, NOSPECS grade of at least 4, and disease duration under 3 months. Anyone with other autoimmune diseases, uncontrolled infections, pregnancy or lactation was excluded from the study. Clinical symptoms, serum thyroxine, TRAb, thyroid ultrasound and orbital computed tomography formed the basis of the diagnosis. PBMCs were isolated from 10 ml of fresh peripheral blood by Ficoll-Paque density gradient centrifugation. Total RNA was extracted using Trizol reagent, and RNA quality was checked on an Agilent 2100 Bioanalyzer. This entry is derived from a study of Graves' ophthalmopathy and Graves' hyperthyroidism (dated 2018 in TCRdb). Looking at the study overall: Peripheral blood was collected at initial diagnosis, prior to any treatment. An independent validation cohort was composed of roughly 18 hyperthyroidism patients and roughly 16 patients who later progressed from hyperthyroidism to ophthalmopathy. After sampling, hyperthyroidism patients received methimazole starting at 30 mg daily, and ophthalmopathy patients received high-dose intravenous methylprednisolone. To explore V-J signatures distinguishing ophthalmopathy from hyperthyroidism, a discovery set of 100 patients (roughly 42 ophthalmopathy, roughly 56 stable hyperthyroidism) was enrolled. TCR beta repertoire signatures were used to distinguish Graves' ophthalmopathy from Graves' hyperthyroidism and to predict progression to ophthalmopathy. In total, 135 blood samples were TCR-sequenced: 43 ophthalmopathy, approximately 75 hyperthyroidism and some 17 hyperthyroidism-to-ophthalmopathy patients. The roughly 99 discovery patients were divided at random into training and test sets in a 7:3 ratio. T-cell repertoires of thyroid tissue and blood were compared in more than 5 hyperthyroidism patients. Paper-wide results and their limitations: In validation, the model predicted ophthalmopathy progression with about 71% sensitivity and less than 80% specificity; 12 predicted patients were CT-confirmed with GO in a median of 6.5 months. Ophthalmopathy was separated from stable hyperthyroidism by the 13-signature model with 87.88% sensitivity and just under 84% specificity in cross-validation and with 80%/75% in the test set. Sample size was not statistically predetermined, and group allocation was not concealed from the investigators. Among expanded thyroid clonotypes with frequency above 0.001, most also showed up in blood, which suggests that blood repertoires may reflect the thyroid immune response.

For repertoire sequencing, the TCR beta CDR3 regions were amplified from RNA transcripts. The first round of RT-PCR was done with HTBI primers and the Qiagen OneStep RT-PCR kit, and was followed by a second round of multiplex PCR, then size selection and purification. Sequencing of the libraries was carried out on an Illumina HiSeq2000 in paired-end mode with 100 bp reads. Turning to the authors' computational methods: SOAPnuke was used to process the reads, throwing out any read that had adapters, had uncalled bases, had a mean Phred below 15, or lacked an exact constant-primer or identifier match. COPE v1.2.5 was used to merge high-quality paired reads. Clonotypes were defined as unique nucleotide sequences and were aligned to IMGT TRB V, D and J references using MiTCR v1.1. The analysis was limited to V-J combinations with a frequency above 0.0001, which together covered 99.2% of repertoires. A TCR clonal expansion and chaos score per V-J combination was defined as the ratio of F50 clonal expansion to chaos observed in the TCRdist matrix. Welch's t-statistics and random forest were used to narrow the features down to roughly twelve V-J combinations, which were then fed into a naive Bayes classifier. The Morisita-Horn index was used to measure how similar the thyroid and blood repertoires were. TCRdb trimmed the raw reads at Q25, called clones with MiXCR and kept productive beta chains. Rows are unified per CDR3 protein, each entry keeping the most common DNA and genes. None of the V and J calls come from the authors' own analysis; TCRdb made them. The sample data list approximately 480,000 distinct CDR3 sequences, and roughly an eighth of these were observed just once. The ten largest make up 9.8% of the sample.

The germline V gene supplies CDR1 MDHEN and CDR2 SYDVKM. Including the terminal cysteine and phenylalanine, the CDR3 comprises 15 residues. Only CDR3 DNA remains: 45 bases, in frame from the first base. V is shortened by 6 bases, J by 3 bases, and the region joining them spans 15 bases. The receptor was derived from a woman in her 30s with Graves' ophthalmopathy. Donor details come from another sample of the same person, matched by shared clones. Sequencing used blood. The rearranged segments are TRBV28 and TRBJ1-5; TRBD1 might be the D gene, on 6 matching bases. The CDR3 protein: CASSWTDRPNQPQHF. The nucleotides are TGTGCCAGCAGCTGGACAGACAGACCCAATCAGCCCCAGCATTTT. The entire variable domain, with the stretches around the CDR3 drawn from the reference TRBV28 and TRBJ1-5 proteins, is DVKVTQSSRYLVKRTGEKVFLECVQDMDHENMFWYRQDPGLGLRLIYFSYDVKMKEKGDIPEGYSVSREKKERFSLILESASTNQTSMYLCASSWTDRPNQPQHFGDGTRLSIL.